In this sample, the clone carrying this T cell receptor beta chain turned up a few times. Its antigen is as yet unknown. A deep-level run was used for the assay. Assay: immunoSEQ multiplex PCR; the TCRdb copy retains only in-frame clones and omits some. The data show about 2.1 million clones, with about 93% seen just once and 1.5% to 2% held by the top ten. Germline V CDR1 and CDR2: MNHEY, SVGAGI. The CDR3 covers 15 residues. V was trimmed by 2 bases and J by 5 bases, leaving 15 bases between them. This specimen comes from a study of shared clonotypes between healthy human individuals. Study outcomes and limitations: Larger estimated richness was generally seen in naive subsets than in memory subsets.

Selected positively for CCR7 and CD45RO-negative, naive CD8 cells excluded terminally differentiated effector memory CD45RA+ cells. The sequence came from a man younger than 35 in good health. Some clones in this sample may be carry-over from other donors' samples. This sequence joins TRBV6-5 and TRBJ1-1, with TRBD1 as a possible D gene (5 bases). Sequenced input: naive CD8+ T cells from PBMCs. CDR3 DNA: TGTGCCAGCAGTTACGGGCAGGGAGGAAAAACTGAAGCTTTCTTT. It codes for CASSYGQGGKTEAFF.